This TCR beta chain came from a study of T cells after yellow fever vaccination. General study results and limits: Clonotypes appearing in both CD4 and CD8 compartments existed, and their share was small.

TCRdb reprocessed the 5' RACE reads via MiXCR and lists one record per CDR3 protein. The profile shows under 400,000 distinct CDR3 sequences, approximately 12% of them singletons. Worth noting for this clonotype: Its antigen is currently unknown.

V was pared by 7 bases and J by 4 bases, with 13 bases between. Looked up from germline, CDR1 is DFQATT and CDR2 is SNEGSKA (reference sequence). This CDR3 comprises 12 residues. The chain carries TRBV20-1 and TRBJ1-1; D ambiguous. Sequenced here: CD4+ T cells sorted from PBMCs, sampled 15 days after the yellow fever booster vaccination. The TCR originated in a man between 18 and 35 years old who received the YFV17D yellow fever vaccine. The CDR3 protein is CSVEQSSTEAFF. In nucleotides, the CDR3 is TGCAGTGTGGAACAGTCATCCACTGAAGCTTTCTTT.